This note documents a single T cell receptor beta chain sequence. It lacks a known antigen. The sample holds no much larger clone one base away, and base qualities are not on file. The data were taken from a study of blood T cell repertoires in COVID-19 (dated by TCRdb to 2018 to 2021). The study in broad terms: The collaborator samples originated in the United States, Italy and Spain and spanned the acute and convalescent phases of COVID-19. Samples were obtained from the ongoing ImmuneRACE study (first 160 participants) and from about 1,300 subjects provided by 6 global collaborators. Where available, HLA class I and class II types were taken from metadata supplied by the sample provider and were not determined by assay-based typing. The repertoires were made available in a free public database intended to serve as a resource for research on the immune response to SARS-CoV-2. The prospective study material was composed of cDNA or gDNA derived from T cells, B-cell-depleted T cells, or PBMCs. The sample metadata nearly always contained a de-identified subject ID, COVID-19 status, age in years and sex. The dataset comprised deeply sampled blood TCRbeta repertoires from subjects exposed to, actively infected with, or recovered from COVID-19. Points the paper makes about the study in general: The quantity of clinical and demographic metadata differed by source and by participant and was supplied without curation.

CDR1 and CDR2 are drawn from the germline V gene (reference sequence): SEHNR, FQNEAQ. The CDR3 starts with the cysteine, ends with the phenylalanine, and has 15 residues. Just CDR3 DNA is preserved here, 45 bases in frame from base 1. V gives up 0 bases and J gives up 2 bases, and the segment between their germline ends measures 10 bases. TCRbeta CDR3 regions were amplified from genomic DNA using the immunoSEQ Assay, a bias-controlled multiplex PCR. The source study handled its data this way. Within the assay, amplification of reference gene primers was used to estimate how many nucleated cells each sample contained. Sequence reads were collapsed and filtered to measure the absolute abundance of every unique TCRbeta CDR3 rearrangement. For each sample, productive Simpson clonality was calculated by taking the square root of Simpson's diversity index across productive rearrangements. TCRdb limited this immuneACCESS table to in-frame rearrangements with V and J called. A share of clones is missing; checked studies link under half to unresolved V genes, and the rest is unexplained. Clone size and the V and J calls come from that table; the DNA yielded D and trimming. The sample includes 30,000 to 40,000 clones, with roughly 86% observed a single time. Roughly 37% of the sample lies in the top ten.

Each collaborating institution followed its own protocols to collect whole blood in K2EDTA tubes. For TCRbeta analysis, collaborators shipped samples as frozen whole blood, isolated PBMCs, or DNA extracted from either of those sample types. The chain couples TRBV7-9 to TRBJ1-1; the D gene is possibly TRBD1, with 5 bases matching. This sequence originates from a man at least 80 years old with active or convalescent COVID-19. The sequencing input was peripheral blood. The nucleotides read TGTGCCAGCAGCTTAGCGGAGGGGTTTAACACTGAAGCTTTCTTT. This yields the protein CASSLAEGFNTEAFF.